The subject of this entry is one T cell receptor beta chain. Antigen unknown. The protocol was immunoSEQ multiplex PCR, while the TCRdb copy is restricted to in-frame clones and leaves out a portion. The sample gives approximately 120,000 clones, over 75% of which show up once; about 6% is in the top ten. This record comes from a study of T cell responses to AZD1222 COVID-19 vaccine. Study results and caveats: Reportedly, close to half of spike-specific TCRs are directed against unmutated variant regions. Clonal diversity may have been underestimated in mostly white British donors. Along spike, vaccine-associated CD4 TCRs were found throughout, with dominance at 160-218 and 743-854.

The receptor was derived from an adult who received the AZD1222 COVID-19 vaccine. The specimen was peripheral blood, collected 28 days after the second AZD1222 dose.

The CDR3 loop reads CATRDTSYSNQPQHF. The DNA of the CDR3 is TGTGCCACCCGGGACACATCCTATAGCAATCAGCCCCAGCATTTT. The V gene is TRBV15, the J gene TRBJ1-5; a possible D gene is TRBD1 (6 bases). The germline V gene has CDR1 LNHNV and CDR2 YYDKDF (reference sequence). V lost 8 bases and J 0 bases, leaving 14 bases between the germline ends. The CDR3 is 15 amino acids.